What follows are 5 T cell receptor beta chains derived from one specimen sequenced in a study of CD8+CD57+ T cells in acquired aplastic anemia. Researchers used genomic DNA as the template to profile TCR beta VDJ and CDR3. A single record per CDR3 protein comes from TCRdb applying MiXCR to the reads. Here the sample spans 150,000 to 200,000 distinct CDR3 sequences, roughly 64% being singletons. Specimen: sorted CD4+, CD8+, or CD8+CD57+ T cells (not recorded which) from PBMCs. The receptors here all came from a human donor with severe aplastic anemia or a healthy control (not recorded which).

The rearrangement uses TRBV5-1 and TRBJ2-5, with 10 nucleotides matching TRBD2. The germline V gene has CDR1 SGHRS and CDR2 YFSETQ. The CDR3 loop spans 15 amino acids. The V gene end was trimmed by 4 bases and the J gene end by 0 bases; junction bases not matched to a gene: 3. CDR3 amino acids: CASSVLAGHQETQYF. DNA for the CDR3: TGCGCCAGCAGCGTACTAGCGGGGCACCAAGAGACCCAGTACTTC. Full variable domain (rest looked up from reference TRBV5-1 and TRBJ2-5): KAGVTQTPRYLIKTRGQQVTLSCSPISGHRSVSWYQQTPGQGLQFLFEYFSETQRNKGNFPGRFSGRQFSNSRSEMNVSTLELGDSALYLCASSVLAGHQETQYFGPGTRLLVL.

This clonotype was observed many times. The V call is TRBV20-1, the J call TRBJ2-7; 7 bases are a match to TRBD2. Germline loops: CDR1 DFQATT, CDR2 SNEGSKA (reference sequence). After removal of 6 bases from V and 7 bases from J, the junction contained 15 bases not matched to a gene. The CDR3 totals 14 residues. CDR3 residues: CSAGMPGLSDEQYF. The DNA for the CDR3 is TGCAGTGCCGGAATGCCGGGACTATCGGATGAGCAGTACTTC.

J is TRBJ2-7 and V is TRBV10-2; D remains unclear. This CDR3 comprises 11 residues. The germline V gene encodes CDR1 WSHSY and CDR2 SAAADI. V lost 5 bases to trimming and J lost 5 bases, with 7 bases between them. CDR3 in DNA: TGCGCCAGCAGTACGGATCACGAGCAGTACTTC. Amino acid sequence: CASSTDHEQYF.

The chain has TRBV10-3 and TRBJ2-1; 9 bases line up with TRBD2. The CDR3 consists of 17 residues. V dropped 4 bases and J dropped 7; count of bases not matched to a gene: 14. In germline, CDR1 is ENHRY, CDR2 SYGVKD. DNA for the CDR3: TGTGCCATCAGTGGCTCGTCAGGCGGGGGGGCGTCGAATGAGCAGTTCTTC. It is translated as CAISGSSGGGASNEQFF.

The J gene is TRBJ2-7, the V gene TRBV7-9; TRBD1 matches 7 bases. Germline V gene sequence: CDR1 SEHNR, CDR2 FQNEAQ (reference sequence). The CDR3 is 15 amino acids. V was pared by 6 bases and J by 1 base, with 9 bases of the junction left unmatched. The CDR3 region has the DNA TGTGCCAGCAGTTACAGACAGGGTTATTCCTACGAGCAGTACTTC. It encodes CASSYRQGYSYEQYF.